This T cell receptor beta chain was sequenced in a study of blood T cell repertoires in COVID-19. Before being deemed recovered, Cohort 3 donors had two negative PCRs, clearance, or symptom resolution. For this clone: The junction differs from germline at one of its ends, possibly a read error.

Original processing notes: Estimated nucleated cell counts came from reference gene primer amplification. The method was immunoSEQ multiplex PCR; TCRdb's version includes in-frame clones alone and lacks a portion of them. V and J calls and clone size follow that table, whereas D and trimming were derived from the DNA. The data show 300,000 to 350,000 clones, with roughly 88% seen just once and less than 2.5% held by the top ten. This TCR was recovered from a man aged 25-40 years who had recovered from COVID-19. The specimen was PBMCs or T cells enriched from blood (not recorded which).

The CDR3 loop reads CASSQGNFGYTF. As DNA, the CDR3 is TGCGCCAGCAGCCAGGGAAACTTTGGCTACACCTTC. V usage is TRBV5-1 and J usage is TRBJ1-2, with D possibly TRBD1 on 5 matching bases. The CDR3 consists of 12 residues. Looked up from germline, CDR1 is SGHRS and CDR2 is YFSETQ. Full variable domain (remainder filled in from reference TRBV5-1 and TRBJ1-2): KAGVTQTPRYLIKTRGQQVTLSCSPISGHRSVSWYQQTPGQGLQFLFEYFSETQRNKGNFPGRFSGRQFSNSRSEMNVSTLELGDSALYLCASSQGNFGYTFGSGTRLTVV.